This TCR beta chain was recovered during a study of shared clonotypes between healthy human individuals. Donors, without exception, were Caucasian adults residing in Nashville, Tennessee. Libraries were prepared by immunoSEQ multiplex PCR; TCRdb keeps only in-frame clonotypes and omits some of them. Here the sample spans 1,500,000 or so clones, around 95% being singletons. The ends were cut back, 5 bases at V and 0 bases at J, with 18 bases in the middle. CDR3 size: 17 residues. CDR1 is SGHVS, CDR2 FQNEAQ, per germline. Whole-study results and caveats: Even with large depth, rarefaction showed that sorted-subset sequencing was incomplete.

Worth noting for this clone: Its target is unknown.

Sequencing input: naive CD4+ T cells sorted from blood. Subset indicated: CD45RA+ positively selected. The TCR sequence derives from a man aged 25 to 40 in good health. V and J are TRBV7-8 and TRBJ2-3, with D hard to call. CDR3 bases: TGTGCCAGCAGCCGTCGGGCGCGGTCCACTAGCACAGATACGCAGTATTTT. It codes for CASSRRARSTSTDTQYF.